The T cell receptor beta chain under discussion was sequenced for a study of pediatric ulcerative colitis. General study results and limits: Some T cells in rectal biopsies may come from blood, especially with overt colitis. No controls had the two rectal clonotypes shared by ulcerative colitis patients.

This table comes from immunoSEQ multiplex PCR, and its TCRdb copy is limited to in-frame clones, with some not included. This sample has fewer than 12,000 clones, with around 82% found just once. Per the germline V gene, CDR1 is LNHDA and CDR2 is SQIVND (reference sequence). The CDR3 runs 14 residues. The V end was cut by 5 bases, the J end by 1 base, with 11 bases between. Comment on this clone: As yet, its antigen is unknown.

Rectal tissue came from one to two pinch biopsies taken at colonoscopy. This chain joins TRBV19 and TRBJ1-1; D remains unclear. This clonotype was sampled from a girl aged 5 to 17 who was a control in a study of pediatric ulcerative colitis. The specimen sequenced was gut tissue. As DNA, the CDR3 is TGTGCCAGTAGTGCCTACCCAGGGAACACTGAAGCTTTCTTT. It translates to CASSAYPGNTEAFF.